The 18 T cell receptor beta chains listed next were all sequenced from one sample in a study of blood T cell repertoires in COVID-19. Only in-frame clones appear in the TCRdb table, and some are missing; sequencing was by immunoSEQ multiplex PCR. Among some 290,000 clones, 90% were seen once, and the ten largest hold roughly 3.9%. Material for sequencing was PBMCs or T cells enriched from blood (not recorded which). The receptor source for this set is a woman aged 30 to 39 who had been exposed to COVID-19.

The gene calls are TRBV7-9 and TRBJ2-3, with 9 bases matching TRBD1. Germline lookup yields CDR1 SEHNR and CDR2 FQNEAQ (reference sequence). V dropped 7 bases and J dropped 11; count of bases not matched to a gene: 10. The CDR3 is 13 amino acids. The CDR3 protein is CASTEWGQGRQYF. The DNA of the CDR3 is TGTGCCAGCACCGAATGGGGACAGGGAAGGCAGTATTTT. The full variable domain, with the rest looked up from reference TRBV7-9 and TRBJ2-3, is DTGVSQNPRHKITKRGQNVTFRCDPISEHNRLYWYRQTLGQGPEFLTYFQNEAQLEKSRLLSDRFSAERPKGSFSTLEIQRTEQGDSAMYLCASTEWGQGRQYFGPGTRLTVL.

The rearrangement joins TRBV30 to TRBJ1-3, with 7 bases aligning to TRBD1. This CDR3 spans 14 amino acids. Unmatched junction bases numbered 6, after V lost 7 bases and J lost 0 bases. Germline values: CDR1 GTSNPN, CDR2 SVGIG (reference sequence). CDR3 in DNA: TGTGCCTTGACGACAGGGCCCTCTGGAAACACCATATATTTT. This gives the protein CALTTGPSGNTIYF.

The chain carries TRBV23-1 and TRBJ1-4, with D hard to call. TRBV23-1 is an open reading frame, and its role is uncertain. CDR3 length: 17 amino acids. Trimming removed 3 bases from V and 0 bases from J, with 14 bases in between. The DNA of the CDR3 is TGCGCCAGCAGTCACCGCCCCAGGTACGCAACTAATGAAAAACTGTTTTTT. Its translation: CASSHRPRYATNEKLFF.

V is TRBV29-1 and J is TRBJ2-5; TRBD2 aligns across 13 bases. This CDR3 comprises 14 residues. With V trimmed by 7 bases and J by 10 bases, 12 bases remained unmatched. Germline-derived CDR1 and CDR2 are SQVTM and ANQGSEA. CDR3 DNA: TGCAGCGCCGGACTAGCGGGGGTCCTGGACGGCCAGTACTTC. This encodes CSAGLAGVLDGQYF.

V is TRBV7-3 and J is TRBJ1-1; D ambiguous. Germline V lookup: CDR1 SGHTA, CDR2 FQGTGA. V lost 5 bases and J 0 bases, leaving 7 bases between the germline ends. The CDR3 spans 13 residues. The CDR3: CASSSQVNTEAFF. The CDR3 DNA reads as TGTGCCAGCAGCAGCCAGGTGAACACTGAAGCTTTCTTT. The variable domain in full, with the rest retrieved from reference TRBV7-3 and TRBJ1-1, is GAGVSQTPSNKVTEKGKYVELRCDPISGHTALYWYRQSLGQGPEFLIYFQGTGAADDSGLPNDRFFAVRPEGSVSTLKIQRTERGDSAVYLCASSSQVNTEAFFGQGTRLTVV.

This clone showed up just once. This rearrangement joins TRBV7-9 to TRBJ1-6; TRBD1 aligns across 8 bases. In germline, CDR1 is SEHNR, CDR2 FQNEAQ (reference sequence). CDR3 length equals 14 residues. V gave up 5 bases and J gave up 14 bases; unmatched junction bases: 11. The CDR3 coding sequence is TGTGCCAGCAGCAATTACAGGGGGAGTGGGGCCCTCCACTTT. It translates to CASSNYRGSGALHF.

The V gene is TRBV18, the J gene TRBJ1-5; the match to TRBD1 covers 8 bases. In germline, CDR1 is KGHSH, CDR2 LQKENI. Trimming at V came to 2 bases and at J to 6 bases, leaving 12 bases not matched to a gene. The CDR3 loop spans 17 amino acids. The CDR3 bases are TGTGCCAGCTCACCAGAATCCCCGCAGGGGGCAGGTCAGCCCCAGCATTTT. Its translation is CASSPESPQGAGQPQHF.

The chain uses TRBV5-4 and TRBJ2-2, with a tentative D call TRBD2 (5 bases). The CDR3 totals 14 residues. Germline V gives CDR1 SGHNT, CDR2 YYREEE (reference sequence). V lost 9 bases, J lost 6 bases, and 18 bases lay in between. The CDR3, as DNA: TGTGCCACAAACGGAGGACTCCGGGCCGGGGAGCTGTTTTTT. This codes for CATNGGLRAGELFF.

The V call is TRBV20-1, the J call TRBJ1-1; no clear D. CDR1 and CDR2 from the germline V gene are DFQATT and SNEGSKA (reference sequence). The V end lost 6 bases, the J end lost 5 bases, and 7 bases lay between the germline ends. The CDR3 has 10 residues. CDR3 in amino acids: CSALRTEAFF. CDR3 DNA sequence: TGCAGTGCCCTAAGAACTGAAGCTTTCTTT.

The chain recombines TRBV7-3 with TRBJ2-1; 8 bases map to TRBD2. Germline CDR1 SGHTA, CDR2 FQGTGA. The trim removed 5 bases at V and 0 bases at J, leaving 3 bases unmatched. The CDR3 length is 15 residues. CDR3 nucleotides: TGTGCCAGCAGCGGCGGGAGGAGCTCCTACAATGAGCAGTTCTTC. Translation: CASSGGRSSYNEQFF.

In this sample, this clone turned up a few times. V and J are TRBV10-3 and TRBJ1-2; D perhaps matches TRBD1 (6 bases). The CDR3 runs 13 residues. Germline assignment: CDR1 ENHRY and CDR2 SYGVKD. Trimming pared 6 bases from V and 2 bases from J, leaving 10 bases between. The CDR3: CAISGTNNYGYTF. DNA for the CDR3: TGTGCCATCAGCGGGACAAACAACTATGGCTACACCTTC.

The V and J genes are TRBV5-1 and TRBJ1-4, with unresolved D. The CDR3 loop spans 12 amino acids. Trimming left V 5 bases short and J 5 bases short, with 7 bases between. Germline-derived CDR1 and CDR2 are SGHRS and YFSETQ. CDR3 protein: CASSSPNEKLFF. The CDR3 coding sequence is TGCGCCAGCAGTAGCCCCAATGAAAAACTGTTTTTT.

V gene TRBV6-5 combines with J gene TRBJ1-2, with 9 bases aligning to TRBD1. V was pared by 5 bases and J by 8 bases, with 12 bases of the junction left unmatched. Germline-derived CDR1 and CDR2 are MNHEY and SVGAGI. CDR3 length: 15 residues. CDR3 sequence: CASSKPGQGFRGYTF. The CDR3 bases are TGTGCCAGCAGTAAACCGGGACAGGGTTTTCGGGGCTACACCTTC.

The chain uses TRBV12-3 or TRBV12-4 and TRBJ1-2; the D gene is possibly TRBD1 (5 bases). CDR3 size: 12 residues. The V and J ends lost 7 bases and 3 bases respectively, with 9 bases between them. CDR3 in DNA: TGTGCCAGCAAAGGGGCGGACTATGGCTACACCTTC. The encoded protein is CASKGADYGYTF.

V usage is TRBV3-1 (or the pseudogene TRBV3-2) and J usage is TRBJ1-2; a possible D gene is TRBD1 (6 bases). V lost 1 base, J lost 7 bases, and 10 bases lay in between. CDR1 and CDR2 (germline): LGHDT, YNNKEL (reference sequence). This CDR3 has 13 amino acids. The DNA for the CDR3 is TGTGCCAGCAGCCAAGTACAGGGTTCTGGCTACACCTTC. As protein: CASSQVQGSGYTF.

The CDR3: CASSPDRGGYEQYF. In nucleotides, the CDR3 is TGTGCCAGCTCACCCGACAGGGGCGGTTACGAGCAGTACTTC. V and J are TRBV18 and TRBJ2-7, with 8 bases identical to TRBD1. In germline, CDR1 is KGHSH, CDR2 LQKENI. This CDR3 spans 14 amino acids. Losses at the gene ends were 3 bases for V and 4 bases for J; bases not matched to a gene: 5.

CDR3 sequence reads: CASSGRDREYETQYF. In DNA, the CDR3 is TGTGCCAGCAGTGGGCGGGACAGGGAATATGAGACCCAGTACTTC. The rearrangement uses TRBV2 and TRBJ2-5; 9 bases map to TRBD1. After removal of 4 bases from V and 5 bases from J, the junction contained 8 bases not matched to a gene. CDR1 and CDR2 (germline): SNHLY, FYNNEI. This CDR3 has 15 amino acids.

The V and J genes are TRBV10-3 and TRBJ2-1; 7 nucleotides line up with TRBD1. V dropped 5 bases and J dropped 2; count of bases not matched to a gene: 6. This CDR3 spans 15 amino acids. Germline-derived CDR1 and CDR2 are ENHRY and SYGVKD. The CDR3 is CAISKGTVTYNEQFF. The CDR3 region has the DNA TGTGCCATCAGTAAGGGGACAGTTACCTACAATGAGCAGTTCTTC.